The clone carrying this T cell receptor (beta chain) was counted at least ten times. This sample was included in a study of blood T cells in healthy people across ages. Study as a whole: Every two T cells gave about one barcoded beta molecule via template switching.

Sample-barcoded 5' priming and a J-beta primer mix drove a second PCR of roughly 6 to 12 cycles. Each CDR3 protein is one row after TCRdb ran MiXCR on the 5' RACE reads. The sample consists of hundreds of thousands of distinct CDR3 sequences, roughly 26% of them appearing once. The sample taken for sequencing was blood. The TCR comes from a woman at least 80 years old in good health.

The chain's CDR3 is CASSRQGAEETQYF. The CDR3 region has the DNA TGTGCCAGCAGTAGACAGGGGGCGGAAGAGACCCAGTACTTC. The chain has TRBV6-2 or TRBV6-3 and TRBJ2-5, with 10 bases matching TRBD1. Germline V gene lookup returns CDR1 MNHEY and CDR2 SVGEGT. V was pared by 5 bases and J by 3 bases, with 3 bases of the junction left unmatched. This CDR3 has 14 amino acids.